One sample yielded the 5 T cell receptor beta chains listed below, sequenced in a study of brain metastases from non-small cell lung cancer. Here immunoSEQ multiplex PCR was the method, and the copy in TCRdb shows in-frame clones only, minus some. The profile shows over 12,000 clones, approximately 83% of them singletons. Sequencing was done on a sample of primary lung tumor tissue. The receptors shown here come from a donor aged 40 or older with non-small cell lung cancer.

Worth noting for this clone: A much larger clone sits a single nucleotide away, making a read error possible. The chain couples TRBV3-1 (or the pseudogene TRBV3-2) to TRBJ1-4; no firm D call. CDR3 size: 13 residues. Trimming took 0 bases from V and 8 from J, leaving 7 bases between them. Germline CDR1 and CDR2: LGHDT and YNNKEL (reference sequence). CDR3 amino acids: CASSQESGEKLFF. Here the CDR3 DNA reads TGTGCCAGCAGCCAAGAAAGCGGCGAAAAACTGTTTTTT.

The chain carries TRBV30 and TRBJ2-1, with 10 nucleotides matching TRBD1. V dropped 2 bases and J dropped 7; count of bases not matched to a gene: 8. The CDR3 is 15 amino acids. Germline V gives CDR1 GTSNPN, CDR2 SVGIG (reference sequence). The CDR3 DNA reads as TGTGCCTGGAGTTCCGGGACAGGGGAGTGGAATGAGCAGTTCTTC. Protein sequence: CAWSSGTGEWNEQFF.

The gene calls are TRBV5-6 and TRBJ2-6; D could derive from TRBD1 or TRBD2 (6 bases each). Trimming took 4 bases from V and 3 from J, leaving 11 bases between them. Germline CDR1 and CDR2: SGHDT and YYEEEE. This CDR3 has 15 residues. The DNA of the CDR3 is TGTGCCAGCAGCAAGGGGGGTTTTGGGGCCAACGTCCTGACTTTC. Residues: CASSKGGFGANVLTF.

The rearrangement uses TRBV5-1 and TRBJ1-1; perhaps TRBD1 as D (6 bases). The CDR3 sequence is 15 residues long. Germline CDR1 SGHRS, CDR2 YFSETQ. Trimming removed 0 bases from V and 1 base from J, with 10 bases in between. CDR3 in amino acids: CASSLGQTGNTEAFF. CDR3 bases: TGCGCCAGCAGCTTGGGTCAGACAGGGAACACTGAAGCTTTCTTT.

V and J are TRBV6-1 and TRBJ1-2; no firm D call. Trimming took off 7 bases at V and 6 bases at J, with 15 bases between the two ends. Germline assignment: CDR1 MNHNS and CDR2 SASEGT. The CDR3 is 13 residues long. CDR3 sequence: CASNSDGRHGYTF. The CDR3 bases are TGTGCCAGCAACTCCGACGGGAGGCATGGCTACACCTTC.